The present entry profiles one T cell receptor beta chain with its context. The antigen remains undetermined. CDR1 is SGHAT and CDR2 is FQNNGV in the germline V gene. There are 14 residues in the CDR3. The V end was cut by 1 base, the J end by 4 bases, with 11 bases between. These data come from a study of cytomegalovirus exposure and HLA in healthy donors. Study results and limitations: Some V segments could not be told apart, so they were left out, TRBV6-2 and TRBV6-3 among them.

In the PCR, 60 Vbeta and 13 Jbeta primers were used. Method: immunoSEQ multiplex PCR; TCRdb's copy keeps in-frame clones and lacks some. Altogether 200,000 to 250,000 clones are present, approximately 80% being singletons, with the ten largest covering about 3%. The gene calls are TRBV11-2 and TRBJ2-7; D remains ambiguous. Sample: PBMCs. The TCR was taken from a man under 40 in good health and CMV-seronegative. CDR3 bases: TGTGCCAGCAGCTTAGTTCGAACCGGGTACGAGCAGTACTTC. Protein sequence: CASSLVRTGYEQYF.